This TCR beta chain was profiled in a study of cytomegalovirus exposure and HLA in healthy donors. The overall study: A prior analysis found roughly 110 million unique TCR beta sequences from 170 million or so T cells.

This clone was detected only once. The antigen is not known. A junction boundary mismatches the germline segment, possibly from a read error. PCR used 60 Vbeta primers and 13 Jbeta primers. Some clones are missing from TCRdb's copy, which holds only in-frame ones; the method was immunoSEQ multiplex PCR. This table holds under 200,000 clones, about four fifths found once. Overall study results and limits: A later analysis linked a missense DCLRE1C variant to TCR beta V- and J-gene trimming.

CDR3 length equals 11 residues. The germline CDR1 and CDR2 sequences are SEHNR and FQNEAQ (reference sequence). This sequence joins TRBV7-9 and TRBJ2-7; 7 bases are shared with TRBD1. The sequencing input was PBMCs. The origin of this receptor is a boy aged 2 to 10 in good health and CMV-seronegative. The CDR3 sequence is CASSLDDRVDF. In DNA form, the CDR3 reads TGTGCCAGCAGCTTAGACGACAGGGTGGACTTC.